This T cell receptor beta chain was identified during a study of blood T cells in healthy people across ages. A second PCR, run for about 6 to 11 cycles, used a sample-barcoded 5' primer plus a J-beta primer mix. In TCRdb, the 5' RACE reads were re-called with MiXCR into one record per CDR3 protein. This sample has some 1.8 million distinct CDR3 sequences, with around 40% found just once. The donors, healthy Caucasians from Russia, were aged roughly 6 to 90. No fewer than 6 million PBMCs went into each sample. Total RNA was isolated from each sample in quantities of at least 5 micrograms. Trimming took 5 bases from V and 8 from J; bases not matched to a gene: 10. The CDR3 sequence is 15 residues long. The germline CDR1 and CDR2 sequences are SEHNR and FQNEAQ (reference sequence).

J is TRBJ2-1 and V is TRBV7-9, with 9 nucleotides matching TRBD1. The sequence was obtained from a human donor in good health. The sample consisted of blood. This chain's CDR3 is CASSHRTGGWYEQFF. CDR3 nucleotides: TGTGCCAGCAGCCACCGAACAGGGGGCTGGTATGAGCAGTTCTTC.